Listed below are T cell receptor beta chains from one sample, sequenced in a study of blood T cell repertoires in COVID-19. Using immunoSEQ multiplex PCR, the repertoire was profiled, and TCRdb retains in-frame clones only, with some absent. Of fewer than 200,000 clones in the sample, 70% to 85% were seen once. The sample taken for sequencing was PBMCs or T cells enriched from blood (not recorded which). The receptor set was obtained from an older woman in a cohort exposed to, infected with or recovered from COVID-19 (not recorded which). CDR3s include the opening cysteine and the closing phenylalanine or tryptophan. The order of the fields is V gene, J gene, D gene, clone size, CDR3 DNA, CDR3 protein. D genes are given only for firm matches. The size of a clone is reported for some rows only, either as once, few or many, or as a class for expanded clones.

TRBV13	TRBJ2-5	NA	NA	TGTGCCAGCAGCCCCCCGCAGGCGGGTGGTTTCGAAGAGACCCAGTACTTC	CASSPPQAGGFEETQYF
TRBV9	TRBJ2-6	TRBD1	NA	TGTGCCAGCAGCAAGACCGGGACAGGGCGCTCTGGGGCCAACGTCCTGACTTTC	CASSKTGTGRSGANVLTF
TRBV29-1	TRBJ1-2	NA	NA	TGCAGCACCTATGGTGGAGGGGGGGGAGGCTACACCTTC	CSTYGGGGGGYTF
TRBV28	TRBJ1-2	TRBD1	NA	TGTGCCAGCAGTTTTGGGCAGGGGGGCGAGGGCTACACCTTC	CASSFGQGGEGYTF
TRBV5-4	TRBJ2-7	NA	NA	TGTGCCAGCAAAGGGGCCCCCTCCTACGAGCAGTACTTC	CASKGAPSYEQYF
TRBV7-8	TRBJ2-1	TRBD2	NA	TGTGCCAGCAGCCTACAGCTAGCGGGTACCTACAATGAGCAGTTCTTC	CASSLQLAGTYNEQFF
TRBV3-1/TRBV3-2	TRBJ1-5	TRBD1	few	TGTGCCAGCAGCCAAGGACAGGGGGCCTGGGGGCCCCAGCATTTT	CASSQGQGAWGPQHF
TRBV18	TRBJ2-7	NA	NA	TGTGCCAGCTCACCACAAAGCGGAAACTCCTACGAGCAGTACTTC	CASSPQSGNSYEQYF
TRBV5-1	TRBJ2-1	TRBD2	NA	TGCGCCAGCAGCATTCGCGGGGGGAGCTCCTACAATGAGCAGTTCTTC	CASSIRGGSSYNEQFF
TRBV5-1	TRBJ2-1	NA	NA	TGCGCCAGCCTGGCAGCAGCTTGGGGGCGGGATGAGCAGTTCTTC	CASLAAAWGRDEQFF
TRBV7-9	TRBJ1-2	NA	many	TGTGCCAGCAGCTATCCTCCTACTAACTATGGCTACACCTTC	CASSYPPTNYGYTF
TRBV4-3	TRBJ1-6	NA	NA	TGCGCCAGCAGCGGGAGCTCCTATAATTCACCCCTCCACTTT	CASSGSSYNSPLHF
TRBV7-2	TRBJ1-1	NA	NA	TGTGCCAGCAGCTTCTTCTCGGGTCAGCCGAACACTGAAGCTTTCTTT	CASSFFSGQPNTEAFF
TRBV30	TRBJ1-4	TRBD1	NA	TGTGCCTGGATGGACAGGGTTAATGAAAAACTGTTTTTT	CAWMDRVNEKLFF
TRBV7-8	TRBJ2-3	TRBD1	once	TGTGCCAGCAGCCCCCACCGGGACAGGGGAGGGGATACGCAGTATTTT	CASSPHRDRGGDTQYF
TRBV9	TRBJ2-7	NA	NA	TGTGCCAGCAGCGTATGGCAGGATCCTTACGAGCAGTACTTC	CASSVWQDPYEQYF
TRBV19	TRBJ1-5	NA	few	TGTGCCAGTAGTATAGGGACATGGAGAGGTCAGCCCCAGCATTTT	CASSIGTWRGQPQHF
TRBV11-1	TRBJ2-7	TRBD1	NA	TGTGCCAGCAGCTCGGGACAGGGTATCTACGAGCAGTACTTC	CASSSGQGIYEQYF
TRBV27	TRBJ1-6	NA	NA	TGTGCCAGCAGTTTGGGTCCTAGGGACTTACCCCTCCACTTT	CASSLGPRDLPLHF
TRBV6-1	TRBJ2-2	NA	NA	TGTGCCAGCAGTGAACAGGGACTTGCGAACACCGGGGAGCTGTTTTTT	CASSEQGLANTGELFF
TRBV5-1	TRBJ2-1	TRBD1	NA	TGCGCCAGCAGCTTGAACCAGGGGGTGTACAATGAGCAGTTCTTC	CASSLNQGVYNEQFF
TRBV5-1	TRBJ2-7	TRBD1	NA	TGCGCCAGCAGCTTGGCTGAAGGGACAGGCGACGAGCAGTACTTC	CASSLAEGTGDEQYF
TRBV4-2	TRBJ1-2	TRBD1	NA	TGTGCCAGCAGGTTGGGGGACAGGGGAGTTTCTAACTATGGCTACACCTTC	CASRLGDRGVSNYGYTF
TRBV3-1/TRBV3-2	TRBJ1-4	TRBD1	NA	TGTGCCAGCAGCCATACAGGGGCGAGTGAAAAACTGTTTTTT	CASSHTGASEKLFF
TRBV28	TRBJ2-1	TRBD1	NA	TGTGCCAGCAGTTCCCCGGGACAGGCAAGTGGGCAGTTCTTC	CASSSPGQASGQFF
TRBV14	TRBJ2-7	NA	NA	TGTGCCAGCAGCCATGGAGGGTACGAGCAGTACTTC	CASSHGGYEQYF
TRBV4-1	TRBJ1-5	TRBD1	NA	TGCGCCAGCAGCCAAGAGGGGACAGGGATTCAGCCCCAGCATTTT	CASSQEGTGIQPQHF
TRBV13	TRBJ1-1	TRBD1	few	TGTGCCAGCAGCCTCGGGACAGGGTGGGTGATGAACACTGAAGCTTTCTTT	CASSLGTGWVMNTEAFF
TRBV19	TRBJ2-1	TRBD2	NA	TGTGCCAGCTACCACCGGGACTACCCCAATGAGCAGTTCTTC	CASYHRDYPNEQFF
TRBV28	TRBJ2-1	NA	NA	TGTGCCAGCAGTTTAAAGGGAAGGGGGATTACCTACAATGAGCAGTTCTTC	CASSLKGRGITYNEQFF
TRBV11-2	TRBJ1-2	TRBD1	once	TGTGCCAGCAGCGCTCGACAGGGCACAGGATATGGCTACACCTTC	CASSARQGTGYGYTF
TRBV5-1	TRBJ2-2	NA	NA	TGCGCCAGCAGTATAGGGGCGGACACCGGGGAGCTGTTTTTT	CASSIGADTGELFF
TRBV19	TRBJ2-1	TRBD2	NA	TGTGCCAGTAGTACCCAAGCGGGAGGGTACAATGAGCAGTTCTTC	CASSTQAGGYNEQFF
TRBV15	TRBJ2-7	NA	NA	TGTGCCACCAGCAGAGATCAGACAGGATCCTACGAGCAGTACTTC	CATSRDQTGSYEQYF
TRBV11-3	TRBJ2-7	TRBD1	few	TGTGCCAGCAGTCCCACTTCAGGGGGCTCCTACGAGCAGTACTTC	CASSPTSGGSYEQYF
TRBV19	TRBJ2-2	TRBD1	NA	TGTGCCAGTAGTATAACAGGGGGCGCCGGGGAGCTGTTTTTT	CASSITGGAGELFF
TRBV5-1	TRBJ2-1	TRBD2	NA	TGCGCCAGCAGCTTGGGAGTAGCGGCGGGAGGGCCCAGCAATGAGCAGTTCTTC	CASSLGVAAGGPSNEQFF
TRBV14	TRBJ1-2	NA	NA	TGTGCCAGCAGCCGCACTGGGCGGGCGGGCTACACCTTC	CASSRTGRAGYTF
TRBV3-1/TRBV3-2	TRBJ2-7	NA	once	TGTGCCAGCAGCCGTCAGGGGACCTACGAGCAGTACTTC	CASSRQGTYEQYF
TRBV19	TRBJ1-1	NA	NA	TGTGCCAGTAGTATGGGGGGGACTGAAGCTTTCTTT	CASSMGGTEAFF
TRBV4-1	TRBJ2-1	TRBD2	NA	TGCGCCAGCAGCCAACCCGTCCGCGGGCGGGCGGGGGGGAATGAGCAGTTCTTC	CASSQPVRGRAGGNEQFF
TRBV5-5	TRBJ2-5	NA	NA	TGTGCCAGCAGCTTGACAACAGGGAAGGGGGAGACCCAGTACTTC	CASSLTTGKGETQYF
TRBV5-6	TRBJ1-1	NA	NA	TGTGCCAGCAGCTTGTATTCGACAACTGAAGCTTTCTTT	CASSLYSTTEAFF
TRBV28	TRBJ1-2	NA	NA	TGTGCCAGCAGAACTGGACAGCTAGAATATGGCTACACCTTC	CASRTGQLEYGYTF
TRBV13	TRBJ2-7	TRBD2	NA	TGTGCCAGCAGCTTAGGCCTGGGGCTAGCGGGAGGGCGCACCTACGAGCAGTACTTC	CASSLGLGLAGGRTYEQYF
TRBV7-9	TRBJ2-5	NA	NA	TGTGCCAGCAGTTCGTCGGGGAGAGAGACCCAGTACTTC	CASSSSGRETQYF
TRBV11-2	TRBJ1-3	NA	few	TGTGCCAGCAGCTTTAGGGGCGCGGGAAACACCATATATTTT	CASSFRGAGNTIYF
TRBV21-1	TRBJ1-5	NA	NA	TGTGCCAGCAGCACCCGGACAGTAATGAGCAATCAGCCCCAGCATTTT	CASSTRTVMSNQPQHF
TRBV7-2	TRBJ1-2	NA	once	TGTGCCAGCAGCTTTTCGCCAGGCCCGGGGTATGGCTACACCTTC	CASSFSPGPGYGYTF
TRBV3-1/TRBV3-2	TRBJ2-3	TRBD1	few	TGTGCCAGCAGCCTCTCAGGGGGACGCACAGATACGCAGTATTTT	CASSLSGGRTDTQYF
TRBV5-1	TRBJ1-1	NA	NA	TGCGCCAGCAGCGGGACTGGGGGATACACTGAAGCTTTCTTT	CASSGTGGYTEAFF
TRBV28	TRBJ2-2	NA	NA	TGTGCCAGCAGCCCCGCGGGTAGCCGTGGGGCCGGGGAGCTGTTTTTT	CASSPAGSRGAGELFF
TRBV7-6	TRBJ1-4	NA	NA	TGTGCCAGCAACCGCGGGGGGACTAATGAAAAACTGTTTTTT	CASNRGGTNEKLFF
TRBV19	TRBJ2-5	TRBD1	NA	TGTGCCAGTAGTATAGGCGGGACAGGGGTGGGCGAGACCCAGTACTTC	CASSIGGTGVGETQYF
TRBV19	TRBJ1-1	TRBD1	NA	TGTGCCAGTAGTATCCCCAGGACAGGGGGCACTGAAGCTTTCTTT	CASSIPRTGGTEAFF